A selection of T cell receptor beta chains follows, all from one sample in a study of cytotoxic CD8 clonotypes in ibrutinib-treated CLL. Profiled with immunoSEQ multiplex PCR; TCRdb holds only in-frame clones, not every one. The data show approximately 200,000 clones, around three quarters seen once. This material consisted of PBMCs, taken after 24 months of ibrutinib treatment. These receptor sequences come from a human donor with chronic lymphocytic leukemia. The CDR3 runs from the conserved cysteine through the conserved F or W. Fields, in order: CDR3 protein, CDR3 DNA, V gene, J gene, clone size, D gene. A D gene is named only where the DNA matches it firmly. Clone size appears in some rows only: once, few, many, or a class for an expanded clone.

CASSFGLMNTEAFF	TGTGCCAGCAGCTTCGGACTTATGAACACTGAAGCTTTCTTT	TRBV11-2	TRBJ1-1	-	-
CASSLGDYGLAGDTDTQYF	TGTGCCAGCAGCTTGGGGGACTACGGACTAGCGGGAGATACAGATACGCAGTATTTT	TRBV7-6	TRBJ2-3	-	TRBD2
CASSLPGDRNQPQHF	TGTGCCAGCAGCTTACCGGGGGACCGGAATCAGCCCCAGCATTTT	TRBV7-9	TRBJ1-5	few	-
CASSLRGEQFF	TGTGCCAGCAGCCTCCGGGGGGAGCAGTTCTTC	TRBV11-2	TRBJ2-1	-	-
CASSLGGVATNEKLFF	TGTGCCAGCAGCTTAGGGGGTGTAGCAACTAATGAAAAACTGTTTTTT	TRBV7-9	TRBJ1-4	once	-
CSVDGTNTEAFF	TGCAGCGTTGACGGGACGAACACTGAAGCTTTCTTT	TRBV29-1	TRBJ1-1	few	-
CASSPGVATQYF	TGTGCCAGCAGCCCAGGGGTTGCGACCCAGTACTTC	TRBV7-8	TRBJ2-5	-	-
CAWSPGQDYEQYF	TGTGCCTGGAGCCCGGGACAGGACTACGAGCAGTACTTC	TRBV30	TRBJ2-7	-	TRBD1
CASGDSSGRADEQYF	TGTGCCAGCGGGGACTCTAGCGGGAGAGCCGACGAGCAGTACTTC	TRBV6-1	TRBJ2-7	few	TRBD2
CATSRDRDNNEQFF	TGTGCCACCAGCAGGGACAGGGACAACAATGAGCAGTTCTTC	TRBV15	TRBJ2-1	-	TRBD1
CASSDYSHRGQEQYF	TGTGCCAGTAGTGACTACTCCCACAGGGGGCAAGAGCAGTACTTC	TRBV19	TRBJ2-7	-	TRBD1
CASSPQGSGYTF	TGTGCCAGTAGCCCACAGGGGTCCGGCTACACCTTC	TRBV19	TRBJ1-2	-	TRBD1
CASSRGQTRNTEAFF	TGTGCCAGCAGTAGAGGACAAACAAGGAACACTGAAGCTTTCTTT	TRBV2	TRBJ1-1	-	-
CASSPHRGVQETQYF	TGTGCCAGCAGCCCCCACAGGGGGGTACAAGAGACCCAGTACTTC	TRBV11-3	TRBJ2-5	-	TRBD1
CASSLGTGRGYEQYF	TGTGCCAGCAGTTTAGGGACAGGAAGGGGTTACGAGCAGTACTTC	TRBV27	TRBJ2-7	-	TRBD1
CAWSSGGRETQYF	TGTGCCTGGAGTAGTGGGGGCCGGGAGACCCAGTACTTC	TRBV30	TRBJ2-5	-	-
CAITQGLGSPYNEQFF	TGTGCCATCACCCAAGGACTAGGATCCCCCTACAATGAGCAGTTCTTC	TRBV10-3	TRBJ2-1	-	TRBD2
CAWSAGGLAGAYNEQFF	TGTGCCTGGAGTGCCGGGGGACTAGCGGGAGCCTACAATGAGCAGTTCTTC	TRBV30	TRBJ2-1	-	TRBD2
CATSRRTSGSSTDTQYF	TGTGCCACCAGCCGTCGGACTAGCGGGAGTAGCACAGATACGCAGTATTTT	TRBV15	TRBJ2-3	-	TRBD2
CASSLVRNTEAFF	TGTGCCAGCAGCTTAGTACGGAACACTGAAGCTTTCTTT	TRBV7-9	TRBJ1-1	-	-
CASSVPEGPTIGTQYF	TGTGCCAGCAGTGTACCTGAGGGACCGACTATTGGGACCCAGTACTTC	TRBV6-1	TRBJ2-5	few	-
CASSPGGTGSNNEQFF	TGTGCCAGCAGCCCAGGCGGGACAGGGTCTAACAATGAGCAGTTCTTC	TRBV5-4	TRBJ2-1	few	TRBD1
CAWRRTVSYEQYF	TGTGCCTGGCGCCGGACAGTGTCCTACGAGCAGTACTTC	TRBV30	TRBJ2-7	-	-
CASSPLRGGYGYTF	TGTGCCAGCAGCCCGTTGAGGGGGGGCTATGGCTACACCTTC	TRBV11-2	TRBJ1-2	-	-
CASSFGRTQYF	TGTGCCAGCTCGTTTGGTAGGACCCAGTACTTC	TRBV2	TRBJ2-5	-	-
CASSQGLAGDNEQFF	TGTGCCAGCAGCCAAGGACTAGCGGGGGACAATGAGCAGTTCTTC	TRBV14	TRBJ2-1	-	TRBD2
CASSVGRGPARDTQYF	TGTGCCAGCAGCGTAGGTAGGGGGCCTGCACGGGATACGCAGTATTTT	TRBV9	TRBJ2-3	-	TRBD1
CASSPRNQETQYF	TGTGCCAGCTCACCAAGGAACCAAGAGACCCAGTACTTC	TRBV18	TRBJ2-5	-	-
CASSIARGWDTEAFF	TGTGCCAGCAGCATAGCGAGGGGTTGGGACACTGAAGCTTTCTTT	TRBV13	TRBJ1-1	-	-
CASSQEGGYTEAFF	TGCGCCAGCAGCCAAGAAGGAGGGTACACTGAAGCTTTCTTT	TRBV4-3	TRBJ1-1	once	-
CASSDGTGDYEQYF	TGTGCCAGCAGCGATGGGACAGGGGACTACGAGCAGTACTTC	TRBV7-2	TRBJ2-7	-	TRBD1
CASSGIQGAAFF	TGCGCCAGCAGCGGAATACAGGGCGCAGCTTTCTTT	TRBV5-1	TRBJ1-1	-	-
CASTRYNEQFF	TGTGCCAGTACTCGTTACAATGAGCAGTTCTTC	TRBV5-6	TRBJ2-1	-	-
CASSSIETQYF	TGTGCCAGCAGCTCTATTGAGACCCAGTACTTC	TRBV11-2	TRBJ2-5	once	-
CASSLLGRGETQYF	TGTGCCAGCAGCTTACTGGGCAGGGGAGAGACCCAGTACTTC	TRBV7-2	TRBJ2-5	few	-
CASSLGTSEQYF	TGTGCCAGCAGCCTAGGGACGTCTGAGCAGTACTTC	TRBV11-3	TRBJ2-7	-	-
CASSLDASGSQETQYF	TGCGCCAGCAGCTTGGATGCTAGCGGGAGCCAAGAGACCCAGTACTTC	TRBV5-1	TRBJ2-5	once	TRBD2
CAWRVGLAGVYEQYF	TGTGCCTGGAGAGTGGGACTAGCGGGAGTCTACGAGCAGTACTTC	TRBV30	TRBJ2-7	-	TRBD2
CASSLVSPNNSPLHF	TGTGCTAGCAGCTTAGTATCACCCAATAATTCACCCCTCCACTTT	TRBV7-7	TRBJ1-6	-	-
CASSPGQEQETQYF	TGTGCCAGCAGCCCCGGACAGGAGCAAGAGACCCAGTACTTC	TRBV7-9	TRBJ2-5	-	TRBD1
CASRMNLEQFF	TGTGCCAGCAGGATGAATCTTGAGCAGTTCTTC	TRBV6-5	TRBJ2-1	-	-
CASSPARTGDEQYF	TGTGCCAGCTCACCGGCTCGGACAGGGGACGAGCAGTACTTC	TRBV18	TRBJ2-7	-	TRBD1
CASSPQGSDEKLFF	TGCGCCAGCAGCCCACAGGGTTCGGATGAAAAACTGTTTTTT	TRBV5-1	TRBJ1-4	once	-
CASSSPGQNYEQYF	TGTGCCAGCAGTTCCCCGGGACAGAACTACGAGCAGTACTTC	TRBV28	TRBJ2-7	-	TRBD1
CASSEKGETQYF	TGCGCCAGCAGCGAAAAGGGGGAGACCCAGTACTTC	TRBV5-1	TRBJ2-5	-	-
CASTGTGSSQPQHF	TGTGCCAGCACCGGGACAGGGTCTTCTCAGCCCCAGCATTTT	TRBV28	TRBJ1-5	-	TRBD1
CASSPWSGLAAYNEQFF	TGTGCCAGCAGCCCTTGGTCGGGACTAGCGGCCTACAATGAGCAGTTCTTC	TRBV7-2	TRBJ2-1	few	TRBD2
CASSLWTGGRVMNTEAFF	TGTGCCAGCAGTTTATGGACAGGGGGAAGGGTAATGAACACTGAAGCTTTCTTT	TRBV28	TRBJ1-1	once	TRBD1
CASSQGSAAGVDTQYF	TGCGCCAGCAGCCAAGGTTCTGCGGCGGGAGTAGATACGCAGTATTTT	TRBV4-3	TRBJ2-3	-	TRBD2
CASRPRGLNNEQFF	TGTGCCAGCAGGCCACGAGGACTTAACAATGAGCAGTTCTTC	TRBV28	TRBJ2-1	-	-
CASSKDRGIYGYTF	TGTGCCAGCAGCAAAGACAGGGGAATCTATGGCTACACCTTC	TRBV11-2	TRBJ1-2	-	TRBD1
CASRTQGGPYNEQFF	TGCGCCAGCAGGACTCAGGGCGGCCCCTACAATGAGCAGTTCTTC	TRBV5-1	TRBJ2-1	-	-
CATRPGSGTDTQYF	TGTGCCACCCGGCCCGGGTCCGGCACAGATACGCAGTATTTT	TRBV15	TRBJ2-3	-	-
CASSLTRTSSYNEQFF	TGCGCCAGCAGCTTGACCCGGACCAGCTCCTACAATGAGCAGTTCTTC	TRBV5-1	TRBJ2-1	-	-
CASSSPGAGSYEQYF	TGTGCCAGCAGCTCCCCCGGCGCAGGTTCCTACGAGCAGTACTTC	TRBV5-6	TRBJ2-7	-	-